The 11 T cell receptor beta chains given below trace back to one sample, sequenced in a study of regulatory T cells in long-lasting Graves disease. CDR3 regions were amplified by Arm-PCR using iRepertoire HTBI primers to build TCR beta libraries. TCRdb re-analysed the multiplex PCR reads in MiXCR, keeping a single row per CDR3 protein. In the table there are around 500,000 distinct CDR3 sequences, approximately 13% of which are singletons. Sample time point: newly diagnosed GD, antithyroid drugs for less than 3 months. There was RNA extracted from PBMCs, and the TCR library was made from it. These same data were also listed under a study on T cells in Graves' hyperthyroidism and ophthalmopathy.

Sequencing used peripheral blood mononuclear cells (PBMCs), obtained at new diagnosis, from a patient treated with antithyroid drugs. The receptors derive from a man aged 25 to 40 with Graves disease.

On this clonotype itself: A much larger clone differs by one base, so this may be a read error. This chain connects TRBV11-2 to TRBJ2-3; D may be TRBD1 (6 bases). The DNA end lines up better with TRBJ1-1; the J call may be wrong. The CDR3 covers 14 residues. In germline, CDR1 is SGHAT, CDR2 FQNNGV. CDR3 sequence: CASSFFQGSSGAFF. As DNA, the CDR3 is TGTGCCAGCAGCTTTTTTCAGGGGAGCTCTGGAGCTTTCTTT.

This clonotype was detected ten times or more. V and J are TRBV20-1 and TRBJ1-2; unclear D gene. Germline V gene lookup returns CDR1 DFQATT and CDR2 SNEGSKA (reference sequence). This CDR3 has 13 residues. V was pared by 7 bases and J by 5 bases, with 17 bases between. The CDR3, as DNA: TGCAGTGTCCCGTCAGCCGATGTATATGGCTACACCTTC. The encoded protein is CSVPSADVYGYTF.

This clonotype was found many times. V is TRBV5-1 and J is TRBJ2-7, with 9 bases identical to TRBD1. Germline V gene data show CDR1 as SGHRS and CDR2 as YFSETQ. The ends lost 0 bases at V and 3 bases at J; junction bases unmatched: 4. CDR3 size: 15 residues. Here the CDR3 reads CASSLARTGVYEQYF. The CDR3 DNA sequence: TGCGCCAGCAGCTTGGCCCGGACAGGGGTCTACGAGCAGTACTTC. Full variable domain (rest looked up from reference TRBV5-1 and TRBJ2-7): KAGVTQTPRYLIKTRGQQVTLSCSPISGHRSVSWYQQTPGQGLQFLFEYFSETQRNKGNFPGRFSGRQFSNSRSEMNVSTLELGDSALYLCASSLARTGVYEQYFGPGTRLTVT.

The chain couples TRBV4-1 to TRBJ2-5; no clear D gene. Germline values: CDR1 MGHRA, CDR2 YSYEKL. The CDR3 sequence is 17 residues long. Trimming left V 0 bases short and J 2 bases short, with 16 bases between. The chain's CDR3 is CASSQDRETTRQETQYF. Written as DNA, the CDR3 is TGCGCCAGCAGCCAAGATAGGGAAACGACGAGACAAGAGACCCAGTACTTC.

CDR3 bases: TGTGCCAGCCTACTCGATTTAGCGGGAGCCCCCTTCTACGAGCAGTACTTC. It yields the protein CASLLDLAGAPFYEQYF. This chain joins TRBV27 and TRBJ2-7; 9 bases line up with TRBD2. CDR1 and CDR2 (germline): MNHEY, SMNVEV (reference sequence). Germline trimming cut 8 bases from V and 3 bases from J; bases unmatched to any gene: 17. This CDR3 comprises 17 residues.

CDR3 sequence: CSVETGGTGELFF. CDR3 nucleotide sequence: TGCAGCGTTGAAACCGGGGGGACCGGGGAGCTGTTTTTT. The rearrangement joins TRBV29-1 to TRBJ2-2; 7 bases fit TRBD2. The CDR3 sequence is 13 residues long. Germline V lookup: CDR1 SQVTM, CDR2 ANQGSEA. Germline trimming cut 2 bases from V and 5 bases from J; bases unmatched to any gene: 2.

This chain joins TRBV11-2 and TRBJ1-2, with a possible D match to TRBD1 (6 bases). Trimming shortened V by 5 bases and J by 6 bases, and 22 bases separated the two germline ends. This CDR3 comprises 16 residues. Per germline, CDR1 SGHAT and CDR2 FQNNGV. The CDR3 DNA sequence: TGTGCCAGCAGCGTGACGTCAGGGGTATGGACTCATGGCTACACCTTC. Amino acids: CASSVTSGVWTHGYTF.

This clonotype appeared a few times. The chain has TRBV2 and TRBJ2-7, with 7 bases fitting TRBD1. The CDR3 sequence is 14 residues long. V was pared by 7 bases and J by 4 bases, with 10 bases of the junction left unmatched. Germline loops: CDR1 SNHLY, CDR2 FYNNEI. The CDR3 loop reads CASKNGQGEYEQYF. Written as DNA, the CDR3 is TGTGCCAGCAAAAACGGGCAGGGGGAGTACGAGCAGTACTTC. Full variable domain (remainder filled in from reference TRBV2 and TRBJ2-7): EPEVTQTPSHQVTQMGQEVILRCVPISNHLYFYWYRQILGQKVEFLVSFYNNEISEKSEIFDDQFSVERPDGSNFTLKIRSTKLEDSAMYFCASKNGQGEYEQYFGPGTRLTVT.

The chain recombines TRBV10-1 with TRBJ2-2, with D tentatively TRBD1 or TRBD2 (5 bases each). Germline CDR1 is WNHNN and CDR2 is SYGVQD (reference sequence). The CDR3 length is 15 residues. Trimming took off 3 bases at V and 1 base at J, with 9 bases between the two ends. This chain's CDR3 is CASSEPGRNTGELFF. The CDR3 DNA reads TGCGCCAGCAGTGAACCGGGACGGAACACCGGGGAGCTGTTTTTT.

This chain joins TRBV29-1 and TRBJ2-1; D is unresolved. This CDR3 spans 12 amino acids. CDR1 is SQVTM and CDR2 is ANQGSEA in the germline V gene. The CDR3 spells CTTRGIDNEQFF. The CDR3, as DNA: TGCACTACAAGAGGTATAGACAATGAGCAGTTCTTC.

This clonotype was recorded many times. This chain links TRBV29-1 with TRBJ2-3, with a tentative D call TRBD2 (6 bases). CDR3 length: 14 residues. V lost 5 bases and J 2 bases, leaving 14 bases between the germline ends. CDR1 SQVTM and CDR2 ANQGSEA come from the germline V gene. CDR3 sequence: CSVRRRADTDTQYF. The DNA of the CDR3 is TGCAGCGTTAGAAGGAGGGCCGACACAGATACGCAGTATTTT.